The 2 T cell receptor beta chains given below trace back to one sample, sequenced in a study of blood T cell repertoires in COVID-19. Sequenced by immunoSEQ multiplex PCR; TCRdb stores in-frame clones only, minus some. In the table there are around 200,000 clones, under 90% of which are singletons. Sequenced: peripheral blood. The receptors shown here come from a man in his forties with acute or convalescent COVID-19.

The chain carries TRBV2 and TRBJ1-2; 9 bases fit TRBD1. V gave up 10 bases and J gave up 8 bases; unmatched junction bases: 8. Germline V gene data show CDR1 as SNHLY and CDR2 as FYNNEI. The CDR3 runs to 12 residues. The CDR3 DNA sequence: TGTGCCACCGCCGGGACAGGGCTCGGCTACACCTTC. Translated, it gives CATAGTGLGYTF.

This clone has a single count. Here the CDR3 DNA reads TGTGCCAGCAGCTTAGGGGTGACAGCCCTCGCAACTAATGAAAAACTGTTTTTT. Amino acid sequence: CASSLGVTALATNEKLFF. The V call is TRBV7-2, the J call TRBJ1-4; tentatively, D is TRBD1 (5 bases). The CDR3 extends over 18 amino acids. V was trimmed by 1 base and J by 0 bases, leaving 15 bases between them. The germline V gene encodes CDR1 SGHTA and CDR2 FQGNSA.